This TCR beta chain derives from a study of cytomegalovirus exposure and HLA in healthy donors. Looking at the study overall: A previous analysis identified 117 million unique TCR beta sequences derived from 180 million or so T cells. Overall study results and limits: There was a cluster of highly shared sequence variants that was likely a sequencing artifact.

Vbeta (60) and Jbeta (13) primers were used in the PCR. Sequenced by immunoSEQ multiplex PCR; TCRdb stores in-frame clones only, minus some. The repertoire holds about 300,000 clones, with just over 85% as singletons. Details on this clone: Its specificity is unknown.

This CDR3 has 13 residues. Germline V CDR1 and CDR2: LGHNA, YSLEER. V lost 0 bases and J 10 bases, leaving 10 bases between the germline ends. The receptor's source is a man aged 40-49 years in good health and CMV-seropositive. The sample taken for sequencing was PBMCs. The rearrangement links TRBV4-3 to TRBJ2-1; a possible D gene is TRBD1 (5 bases). CDR3 in amino acids: CASSQDRAGEQFF. The CDR3, as DNA: TGCGCCAGCAGCCAAGACAGGGCCGGGGAGCAGTTCTTC.